The rows below give T cell receptor beta chains drawn from one sample of a study of blood T cells in healthy people across ages. Each CDR3 protein is one row after TCRdb ran MiXCR on the 5' RACE reads. The sample lists 600,000 to 650,000 distinct CDR3 sequences, 58% occurring once. The specimen sequenced was blood. The receptors were sampled from a man between 60 and 75 years old in good health. CDR3s leave out the opening cysteine and the closing phenylalanine or tryptophan.

v_call: TRBV6-5; j_call: TRBJ2-1; cdr3_aa: ASSYSAGGIYNEQF
v_call: TRBV6-1; j_call: TRBJ2-1; cdr3_aa: ASSRVPNDYNEQF
v_call: TRBV5-1; j_call: TRBJ1-2; cdr3_aa: ASSLRTGGAEGYT
v_call: TRBV20-1; j_call: TRBJ1-6; cdr3_aa: SARDPRYNSPLH
v_call: TRBV5-6; j_call: TRBJ2-5; cdr3_aa: ASSLPGRKEQETQY
v_call: TRBV20-1; j_call: TRBJ2-5; cdr3_aa: SAPRLSGEGETRY
v_call: TRBV20-1; j_call: TRBJ1-2; cdr3_aa: SARTGRGYT
v_call: TRBV10-3; j_call: TRBJ2-7; cdr3_aa: AISVLSGGRGRYEQY
v_call: TRBV27; j_call: TRBJ2-3; cdr3_aa: ASSYAKSTDTQY
v_call: TRBV5-1; j_call: TRBJ1-2; cdr3_aa: ASSLGQGVRGYT
v_call: TRBV12-5; j_call: TRBJ1-2; cdr3_aa: ASGPLVNYGYT
v_call: TRBV20-1; j_call: TRBJ2-5; cdr3_aa: SASDGPPVLETQY
v_call: TRBV11-2; j_call: TRBJ1-3; cdr3_aa: ASSLTQGARGNTIY
v_call: TRBV4-2; j_call: TRBJ1-2; cdr3_aa: ASSQERGMDYGYT
v_call: TRBV2; j_call: TRBJ2-1; cdr3_aa: ASNPQPVQQF
v_call: TRBV20-1; j_call: TRBJ2-2; cdr3_aa: SARDVRGQGQTGELF